These T cell receptor beta chains were read from a single sample in a study of CD8+ T cells in alopecia areata. Here immunoSEQ multiplex PCR was the method, and the copy in TCRdb shows in-frame clones only, minus some. The data show under 150,000 clones, over 60% seen once. The material was CD4+ T cells sorted from blood, obtained at week 4, from a patient treated with tofacitinib. The receptors here all came from a human donor with alopecia areata. Each CDR3 is given with its conserved first and last residue. Fields, in order: V gene, clone size, D gene, J gene, CDR3 protein, CDR3 DNA. A D gene is named only where the DNA matches it firmly. Where a row states a size, it is once, few, many or the class of an expanded clone; other rows omit it.

TRBV14	few	-	TRBJ1-2	CASSQNGGSGYTF	TGTGCCAGCAGCCAAAACGGAGGAAGCGGCTACACCTTC
TRBV5-4	-	-	TRBJ1-1	CASSQAQGTEAFF	TGTGCCAGCAGCCAAGCCCAGGGTACTGAAGCTTTCTTT
TRBV9	-	-	TRBJ2-5	CASSPIQNRGETQYF	TGTGCCAGCAGCCCGATACAGAATAGGGGGGAGACCCAGTACTTC
TRBV9	few	-	TRBJ1-2	CASSAPGRDGYTF	TGTGCCAGCAGCGCCCCGGGGAGGGATGGCTACACCTTC
TRBV5-1	-	-	TRBJ2-5	CASSMSTGRGETQYF	TGCGCCAGCAGCATGTCGACAGGGAGGGGAGAGACCCAGTACTTC
TRBV18	few	-	TRBJ2-7	CASSPRGNYEQYF	TGTGCCAGCTCGCCCCGGGGGAATTACGAGCAGTACTTC
TRBV2	-	-	TRBJ1-3	CASSAHVGSGNTIYF	TGTGCCAGCAGTGCCCACGTAGGCTCTGGAAACACCATATATTTT
TRBV25-1	-	TRBD1	TRBJ2-2	CASDTGGFTGELFF	TGTGCCAGCGATACAGGGGGCTTTACCGGGGAGCTGTTTTTT
TRBV7-2	-	-	TRBJ1-5	CASSLFRTGNQPQHF	TGTGCCAGCAGCTTATTCCGTACCGGCAATCAGCCCCAGCATTTT
TRBV30	few	-	TRBJ2-6	CAWSVTGANVLTF	TGTGCCTGGAGTGTTACTGGGGCCAACGTCCTGACTTTC
TRBV7-9	-	TRBD1	TRBJ1-5	CASGGQGNQPQHF	TGTGCCAGCGGGGGACAGGGGAATCAGCCCCAGCATTTT
TRBV29-1	-	-	TRBJ2-3	CSVVGRDLTDTQYF	TGCAGCGTTGTTGGCCGGGACCTCACAGATACGCAGTATTTT
TRBV7-3	-	TRBD1	TRBJ1-2	CASSSRTGEGYTF	TGTGCCAGCAGCTCCCGGACAGGGGAAGGCTACACCTTC
TRBV7-9	-	-	TRBJ2-1	CASSLEAWAGSFF	TGTGCCAGCAGCTTAGAGGCTTGGGCAGGGTCGTTCTTC
TRBV5-4	-	TRBD2	TRBJ2-3	CASSLGSSGSTDTQYF	TGTGCCAGCAGCTTGGGGTCTAGCGGGAGCACAGATACGCAGTATTTT